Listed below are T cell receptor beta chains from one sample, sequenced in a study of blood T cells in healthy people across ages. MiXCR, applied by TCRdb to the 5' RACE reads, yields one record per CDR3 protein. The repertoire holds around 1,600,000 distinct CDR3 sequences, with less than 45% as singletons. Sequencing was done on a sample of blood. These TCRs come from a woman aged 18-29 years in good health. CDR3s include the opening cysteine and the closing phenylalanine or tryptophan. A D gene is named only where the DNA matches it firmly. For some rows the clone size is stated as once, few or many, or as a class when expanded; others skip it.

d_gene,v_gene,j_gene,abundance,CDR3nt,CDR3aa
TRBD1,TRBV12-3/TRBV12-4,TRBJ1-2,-,TGTGCCAGCATCCTTGGGGAGGGGGCCGGTGGCTACACCTTC,CASILGEGAGGYTF
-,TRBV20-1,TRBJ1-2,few,TGCAGTGCTAGAGGAGGGCAGGGCAACTATGGCTACACCTTC,CSARGGQGNYGYTF
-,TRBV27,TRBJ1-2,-,TGTGCCAGCAGTTTATTGTTGGTGTTAGGGCTGGGAGGCTACACCTTC,CASSLLLVLGLGGYTF
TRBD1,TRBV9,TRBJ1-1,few,TGTGCCAGCAGCGTCGGGACAGGGGTCACTGAAGCTTTCTTT,CASSVGTGVTEAFF
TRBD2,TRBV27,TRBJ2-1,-,TGTGCCAGCACCTCCCTAGCGGGAGTAAATGAGCAGTTCTTC,CASTSLAGVNEQFF
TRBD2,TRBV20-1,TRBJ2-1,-,TGCAGTGCTAGAGATGAAAGCGGGAGGGTCTATGAGCAGTTCTTC,CSARDESGRVYEQFF
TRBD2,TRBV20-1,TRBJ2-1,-,TGCAGTGCCCCGATACTAGCGGGAGCCTACAATGAGCAGTTCTTC,CSAPILAGAYNEQFF
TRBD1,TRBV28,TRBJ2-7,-,TGTGCCAGCAGTCCCGGGACAGGGAATAGGAACGAGCAGTACTTC,CASSPGTGNRNEQYF
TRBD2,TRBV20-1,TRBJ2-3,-,TGCAGTGCTGACATCCGGGGGGCAGATACGCAGTATTTT,CSADIRGADTQYF
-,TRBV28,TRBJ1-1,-,TGTGCCAGCAGTTTATCGGAAGCTGAAGCTTTCTTT,CASSLSEAEAFF
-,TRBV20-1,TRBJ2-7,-,TGCAGTGCTGCGTCCTCCGGGACATACTACGAGCAGTACTTC,CSAASSGTYYEQYF
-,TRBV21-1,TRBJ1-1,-,TGTGCCAGCGGCCTTGGCACGAACACTGAAGCTTTCTTT,CASGLGTNTEAFF
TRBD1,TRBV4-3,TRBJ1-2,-,TGCGCCAGCAGCCAAGATCCCAGGGGGGGAAACTATGGCTACACCTTC,CASSQDPRGGNYGYTF
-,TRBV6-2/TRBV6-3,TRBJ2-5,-,TGTGCCAGCAGCCCCCACAGTGTGGAGACCCAGTACTTC,CASSPHSVETQYF
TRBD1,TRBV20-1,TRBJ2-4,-,TGCAGTGCTAGAGAAAGTGGGACAGGCAAAAACATTCAGTACTTC,CSARESGTGKNIQYF
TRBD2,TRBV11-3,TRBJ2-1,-,TGTGCCAGCAGCTTAGAGTCCCCTACTAGCGGCTCCTACAATGAGCAGTTCTTC,CASSLESPTSGSYNEQFF
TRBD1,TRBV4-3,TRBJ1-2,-,TGCGCCAGCAGCCAAGATTACGGGGACAGCTATGGCTACACCTTC,CASSQDYGDSYGYTF